This T cell receptor (beta chain) emerged from a study of vaccination effects on CD4 cells after COVID-19. About this clone itself: Its specificity is unknown.

It was after 10 days of culture that CD4+ T cells were isolated. Of the BNT162b2 and mRNA-1273 vaccines, participants received two doses of one or the other. The assay was immunoSEQ multiplex PCR, and TCRdb's table has in-frame clones only and misses some. Of over 8,000 clones in the sample, around 74% are singletons; the top ten hold under 14%. The receptor was isolated from a human donor who received a COVID-19 vaccine. Sequenced material: CD4+ T cells from PBMCs cultured without peptide, taken after COVID-19 vaccination.

CDR3 nucleotides: TGTGCCATCAGAAACGTAGACAGCTACGAGCAGTACTTC. Translated: CAIRNVDSYEQYF. The chain has TRBV10-3 and TRBJ2-7; D may be TRBD1 (5 bases). In germline, CDR1 is ENHRY, CDR2 SYGVKD. V lost 6 bases and J 3 bases, leaving 12 bases between the germline ends. The CDR3 sequence is 13 residues long.